This TCR beta chain was sequenced for a study of brain T cells in children with intractable seizures. Measured with immunoSEQ multiplex PCR; TCRdb has only the in-frame clones, and not every one. The sample lists 300,000 to 400,000 clones; nearly 95% were seen once. Stated time point: blood from clinic visit 5 months post-surgery; TSC patient then seizure free. The sequenced cases were selected for having the highest brain T cell transcript signatures. Patients received at least one anti-epileptic drug before surgery. This receptor was taken from a boy in the first two years of life with tuberous sclerosis and intractable seizures. The sample consisted of peripheral blood, taken around 5 months after surgery.

The CDR3 reads CASSSPSSSYGYTF. CDR3 DNA: TGTGCCAGCAGTTCCCCGTCATCCTCCTATGGCTACACCTTC. The J gene is TRBJ1-2, the V gene TRBV6-5; no clear D. Germline values: CDR1 MNHEY, CDR2 SVGAGI. The CDR3 loop spans 14 amino acids. V was trimmed by 4 bases and J by 4 bases, leaving 13 bases between them.